This section outlines one TCR beta chain sequence together with its context. Using immunoSEQ multiplex PCR, the repertoire was profiled, and TCRdb retains in-frame clones only, with some absent. Among more than 2 million clones, under 97% were seen once, and the ten largest hold around 0.13%. The data belong to a study of shared clonotypes between healthy human individuals. CDR1 and CDR2 from the germline V gene are MNHNS and SASEGT. The CDR3 runs 15 residues. The V and J ends lost 5 bases and 0 bases respectively, with 14 bases between them. Healthy adults negative for HIV, lacking recent acute infections or vaccinations, served as donors.

V usage is TRBV6-1 and J usage is TRBJ2-7; TRBD2 might be the D (6 bases). This receptor was taken from a man aged 18-30 years in good health. The sample taken for sequencing was naive CD4+ T cells sorted from blood. The subset here: CD45RA+ positively selected. The CDR3 sequence is CASSSPGGSSYEQYF. CDR3 nucleotides: TGTGCCAGCAGTTCCCCCGGAGGGAGCTCCTACGAGCAGTACTTC.